This is a list of T cell receptor beta chains from one sample in a study of blood T cell repertoires in COVID-19. Libraries were prepared by immunoSEQ multiplex PCR; TCRdb keeps only in-frame clonotypes and omits some of them. Here the sample spans some 210,000 clones, about 87% being singletons. Sequencing used PBMCs or T cells enriched from blood (not recorded which). The receptors were sampled from a man aged 18 to 29 with acute COVID-19. The CDR3 runs from the conserved cysteine through the conserved F or W. A D gene is named only where the DNA matches it firmly. Expanded clones get a size class; other rows say once, few or many, or leave the size out.

v_call	clone_size	d_call	j_call	cdr3_aa	cdr3_nt
TRBV28	NA	NA	TRBJ1-2	CASIGEYYGYTF	TGTGCCAGCATTGGGGAGTACTATGGCTACACCTTC
TRBV4-3	NA	TRBD1	TRBJ1-2	CASRQGAGYGYTF	TGCGCCAGTCGACAGGGGGCAGGCTATGGCTACACCTTC
TRBV6-5	NA	NA	TRBJ2-7	CASKLAELYEQYF	TGTGCCAGCAAACTGGCGGAACTCTACGAGCAGTACTTC
TRBV4-1	NA	NA	TRBJ1-5	CASSRDFTGRAGNQPQHF	TGCGCCAGCAGCCGAGACTTTACAGGGAGGGCAGGGAATCAGCCCCAGCATTTT
TRBV6-4	NA	NA	TRBJ2-1	CASSVSTEGEQFF	TGTGCCAGCAGTGTATCAACGGAGGGTGAGCAGTTCTTC
TRBV7-9	NA	TRBD1	TRBJ2-7	CASSPTGAGEQYF	TGTGCCAGCAGCCCCACAGGGGCGGGCGAGCAGTACTTC
TRBV28	NA	TRBD1	TRBJ1-1	CASSLSGGTEAFF	TGTGCCAGCAGTTTATCAGGGGGCACTGAAGCTTTCTTT
TRBV28	NA	NA	TRBJ1-2	CASVAPNYGYTF	TGTGCCAGCGTGGCACCTAACTATGGCTACACCTTC
TRBV27	NA	NA	TRBJ2-1	CASSPFGGIPYNEQFF	TGTGCCAGCAGTCCCTTCGGCGGGATTCCCTACAATGAGCAGTTCTTC
TRBV9	once	NA	TRBJ2-1	CASSERDSPYNEQFF	TGTGCCAGCAGCGAACGGGACTCACCATACAATGAGCAGTTCTTC
TRBV7-9	NA	TRBD1	TRBJ1-1	CASSTWVRDRGISEAFF	TGTGCCAGCAGCACCTGGGTTAGGGACAGGGGGATCTCTGAAGCTTTCTTT
TRBV7-6	NA	TRBD1	TRBJ2-2	CASSLRSQGALMGELFF	TGTGCCAGCAGCTTAAGGTCCCAGGGGGCGCTGATGGGGGAGCTGTTTTTT
TRBV9	NA	TRBD1	TRBJ2-3	CASSLGAPGQFTDTQYF	TGTGCCAGCAGCTTAGGGGCACCGGGACAGTTCACAGATACGCAGTATTTT
TRBV3-1/TRBV3-2	NA	NA	TRBJ1-3	CASSQDLVHSGNTIYF	TGTGCCAGCAGCCAAGATCTAGTTCACTCTGGAAACACCATATATTTT
TRBV5-4	NA	NA	TRBJ2-3	CASSKAGAGTDTQYF	TGTGCCAGCAGCAAGGCAGGGGCGGGCACAGATACGCAGTATTTT
TRBV5-1	NA	NA	TRBJ2-7	CASSPQGTYEQYF	TGCGCCAGCAGCCCTCAGGGGACCTACGAGCAGTACTTC
TRBV25-1	few	NA	TRBJ2-3	CASSERRGSGTDTQYF	TGTGCCAGCAGTGAAAGGAGGGGATCTGGTACAGATACGCAGTATTTT
TRBV19	NA	NA	TRBJ1-6	CASTYVENSPLHF	TGTGCCAGTACCTACGTAGAGAATTCACCCCTCCACTTT
TRBV7-6	NA	TRBD2	TRBJ2-3	CASSLYGREWTDTQYF	TGTGCCAGCAGCTTATACGGGCGGGAGTGGACAGATACGCAGTATTTT
TRBV6-6	NA	NA	TRBJ2-6	CASSYTQSGANVLTF	TGTGCCAGCAGTTACACCCAGTCCGGGGCCAACGTCCTGACTTTC
TRBV20-1	NA	NA	TRBJ1-1	CSAPGGFEAFF	TGCAGTGCTCCGGGGGGCTTTGAAGCTTTCTTT
TRBV29-1	NA	TRBD1	TRBJ2-1	CSVRVGTGDNEQFF	TGCAGCGTTCGTGTAGGGACAGGCGACAATGAGCAGTTCTTC
TRBV6-2/TRBV6-3	NA	NA	TRBJ2-5	CASSGGMEEETQYF	TGTGCCAGCAGTGGGGGGATGGAGGAAGAGACCCAGTACTTC
TRBV19	NA	NA	TRBJ2-7	CASSIGLPDYEQYF	TGTGCCAGTAGTATCGGACTTCCCGATTACGAGCAGTACTTC
TRBV24-1	NA	NA	TRBJ2-5	CATSDPPFELPQETQYF	TGTGCCACCAGTGATCCCCCCTTTGAGTTGCCACAAGAGACCCAGTACTTC
TRBV21-1	NA	NA	TRBJ2-7	CASSKGRGTGQGKIYEQYF	TGTGCCAGCAGCAAAGGACGGGGAACTGGACAGGGGAAAATATACGAGCAGTACTTC
TRBV9	NA	NA	TRBJ1-2	CASSVDGGRTPYGYTF	TGTGCCAGCAGCGTAGATGGCGGGAGGACCCCTTATGGCTACACCTTC
TRBV11-3	NA	TRBD2	TRBJ2-5	CASSFSGRAHRQETQYF	TGTGCCAGCAGCTTTAGCGGGAGGGCCCATCGGCAAGAGACCCAGTACTTC
TRBV11-2	NA	NA	TRBJ1-3	CASTQTALRGNTIYF	TGTGCCAGCACTCAGACAGCACTCAGGGGAAACACCATATATTTT
TRBV5-4	NA	NA	TRBJ2-7	CASSLDSGLYEQYF	TGTGCCAGCAGCTTGGATAGCGGACTCTACGAGCAGTACTTC
TRBV4-3	NA	NA	TRBJ1-1	CASSQEGGTAAFF	TGCGCCAGCAGCCAAGAAGGTGGGACTGCGGCTTTCTTT
TRBV6-1	NA	TRBD2	TRBJ2-2	CASSERGLNTGELFF	TGTGCCAGCAGTGAGCGGGGGTTGAACACCGGGGAGCTGTTTTTT
TRBV30	NA	NA	TRBJ2-7	CAWSPLGERSAYEQYF	TGTGCCTGGAGTCCCCTTGGAGAGCGGTCCGCCTACGAGCAGTACTTC
TRBV24-1	NA	TRBD1	TRBJ2-1	CATLGQGASSYNEQFF	TGTGCCACCTTGGGACAGGGGGCAAGCTCCTACAATGAGCAGTTCTTC
TRBV28	NA	TRBD1	TRBJ1-5	CASTIRTGRGNQPQHF	TGTGCCAGTACAATAAGGACAGGGAGAGGCAATCAGCCCCAGCATTTT
TRBV3-1/TRBV3-2	NA	NA	TRBJ2-6	CASSQDISGANVLTF	TGTGCCAGCAGCCAAGATATATCTGGGGCCAACGTCCTGACTTTC
TRBV28	NA	TRBD1	TRBJ2-4	CASSLDRGRFIVLAKNIQYF	TGTGCCAGCAGTTTAGACAGGGGGCGATTCATAGTGCTAGCCAAAAACATTCAGTACTTC
TRBV19	NA	TRBD1	TRBJ2-2	CASSYGTANTGELFF	TGTGCCAGTAGTTACGGGACAGCAAACACCGGGGAGCTGTTTTTT
TRBV9	once	TRBD1	TRBJ2-3	CASSPRQGGFTDTQYF	TGTGCCAGCAGCCCCCGACAGGGGGGGTTCACAGATACGCAGTATTTT
TRBV29-1	once	TRBD2	TRBJ2-1	CSVDLGLPRRFF	TGCAGCGTTGATTTGGGACTACCTCGGAGGTTCTTC
TRBV28	NA	NA	TRBJ2-7	CASSLRVAASYEQYF	TGTGCCAGCAGTTTGAGAGTAGCGGCTTCCTACGAGCAGTACTTC
TRBV19	NA	NA	TRBJ2-2	CASSGQGTGELFF	TGTGCCAGTAGTGGCCAGGGGACCGGGGAGCTGTTTTTT
TRBV27	few	TRBD2	TRBJ2-1	CASSYGRTSTYNEQFF	TGTGCCAGCTCATACGGCCGGACTAGCACCTACAATGAGCAGTTCTTC
TRBV20-1	NA	NA	TRBJ2-5	CSAFPSEAQYF	TGCAGTGCGTTCCCTAGCGAGGCCCAGTACTTC
TRBV19	NA	TRBD1	TRBJ2-7	CASSAGTASHEQYF	TGTGCCAGTAGTGCCGGGACAGCGTCCCACGAGCAGTACTTC
TRBV5-1	few	NA	TRBJ1-3	CASSLASNSGNTIYF	TGCGCCAGCAGCTTGGCCAGTAACTCTGGAAACACCATATATTTT
TRBV28	NA	NA	TRBJ2-7	CASSPSSGYEQYF	TGTGCCAGCAGCCCTAGCTCGGGATACGAGCAGTACTTC
TRBV6-5	NA	NA	TRBJ1-1	CASYTITGGPYEAFF	TGTGCCAGTTATACCATAACGGGAGGTCCGTATGAAGCTTTCTTT
TRBV7-2	NA	TRBD2	TRBJ2-7	CASSSSGWALYEQYF	TGTGCCAGCAGCTCTAGCGGGTGGGCCCTCTACGAGCAGTACTTC
TRBV27	NA	NA	TRBJ1-1	CASSRTGRNTEAFF	TGTGCCAGCAGTAGAACAGGGAGGAACACTGAAGCTTTCTTT
TRBV6-1	once	TRBD1	TRBJ2-7	CASGDRDRGHEQYF	TGTGCCAGCGGTGATCGGGACAGGGGGCACGAGCAGTACTTC
TRBV6-4	few	NA	TRBJ2-2	CASSDGGAGGELFF	TGTGCCAGCAGTGACGGTGGGGCAGGCGGGGAGCTGTTTTTT
TRBV24-1	few	NA	TRBJ2-7	CATSGLGPTGGATYEQYF	TGTGCCACCAGTGGTTTGGGCCCAACTGGCGGAGCTACGTACGAGCAGTACTTC
TRBV30	NA	NA	TRBJ2-7	CALSMVALEQYF	TGTGCCCTATCTATGGTAGCGCTAGAGCAGTACTTC